The clone carrying this TCR beta chain appeared a few times. Its cognate antigen is unknown. The assay was immunoSEQ multiplex PCR, and TCRdb's table has in-frame clones only and misses some. The table lists tens of thousands of clones, about 80% of them singletons. This specimen belongs to a study of radiotherapy plus CTLA-4 blockade in lung cancer. The V gene end was trimmed by 3 bases and the J gene end by 7 bases; junction bases not matched to a gene: 4. There are 14 residues in the CDR3. Germline CDR1 SGHRS, CDR2 YFSETQ. General study results and limits: The best prediction of response reportedly came from early blood T cell clone dynamics, with interferon-beta. An expansion of tumor-derived TCR clones occurred in blood after radiotherapy plus ipilimumab.

This rearrangement joins TRBV5-1 to TRBJ1-6, with TRBD1 matching over 7 bases. The sequence was obtained from a human donor with non-small cell lung cancer who had stable disease on radiotherapy plus ipilimumab. The sample consisted of peripheral blood, taken from a patient treated with radiotherapy plus ipilimumab. In DNA, the CDR3 is TGCGCCAGCAGCTCCGGGACAGTCAATTCACCCCTCCACTTT. Translating it yields CASSSGTVNSPLHF.